This TCR beta chain was retrieved from a study of T cell clusters in autoimmune cytopenias. The study's findings and limits: Compared with active autoimmune hepatitis patients, healthy donors showed about 3-fold more exclusive TRB clusters. The cluster-lack signature was not seen for secondary cytopenia versus chronic lymphocytic leukemia.

Each sample's input was 250 ng genomic DNA, 35,000 to 40,000 genome equivalents. Of note for this clonotype: Its target is not known.

TRB was amplified by touch-down multiplex PCR, primer pools A and B combined. For each CDR3 protein, TCRdb gives one entry from its re-call of the multiplex PCR reads, without DNA. In all, the sample yields 12,000 or so distinct CDR3 sequences. The V gene's germline CDR1 is MDHEN and CDR2 SYDVKM. This CDR3 spans 13 amino acids. The same specimen was also included in a second study, on T cell repertoires in aging, cancer and after chemotherapy. That report notes: Donor ages fell into six groups from 30 or younger up to 70 or older. Immunological memory after chemotherapy cannot be judged from the repertoire data.

The V and J genes are TRBV28 and TRBJ2-7; TCRdb proposes TRBD2, but this gene call is untestable without DNA. The receptor was isolated from a human donor in good health. Sequenced sample: peripheral blood. CDR3 sequence: CASGGASSYEQYF.